A single sample is the source of the 8 T cell receptor beta chains below, sequenced in a study of blood T cell repertoires in COVID-19. Generated by immunoSEQ multiplex PCR, the TCRdb table keeps only in-frame clones and is missing some. Seen here are about 82,000 clones, around 80% observed once, and the top ten hold approximately 34%. Sequenced input: peripheral blood. All receptors come from a man aged 55 to 70 with COVID-19, enrolled during active disease.

This clone was observed once. This chain connects TRBV5-1 to TRBJ2-6; 7 bases align to TRBD2. The germline V gene encodes CDR1 SGHRS and CDR2 YFSETQ. V lost 4 bases to trimming and J lost 2 bases; unmatched junction nucleotides: 9. The CDR3 spans 17 residues. The CDR3 here is CASSREVLTPGANVLTF. In DNA, the CDR3 is TGCGCCAGCAGCCGGGAGGTCCTGACTCCTGGGGCCAACGTCCTGACTTTC.

The CDR3 protein is CASRTSGNNEQFF. DNA for the CDR3: TGTGCCAGCAGGACTAGCGGGAACAATGAGCAGTTCTTC. This sequence joins TRBV5-4 and TRBJ2-1, with TRBD2 identical over 11 bases. Germline V gene sequence: CDR1 SGHNT, CDR2 YYREEE (reference sequence). This CDR3 is 13 amino acids long. With 5 bases clipped from V and 5 bases from J, the junction kept 0 bases outside the gene matches.

CDR3: CASSAPGTSGYNEQFF. As DNA, the CDR3 is TGTGCCAGCAGCGCGCCCGGGACTAGCGGATACAATGAGCAGTTCTTC. The V gene is TRBV9, the J gene TRBJ2-1; TRBD2 matches 11 bases. The germline gives CDR1 SGDLS, CDR2 YYNGEE. V lost 3 bases and J lost 4; bases outside the gene matches: 6. This CDR3 region has 16 residues. Combining the CDR3 with reference TRBV9 and TRBJ2-1 gives the whole variable domain DSGVTQTPKHLITATGQRVTLRCSPRSGDLSVYWYQQSLDQGLQFLIQYYNGEERAKGNILERFSAQQFPDLHSELNLSSLELGDSALYFCASSAPGTSGYNEQFFGPGTRLTVL.

The V gene is TRBV4-1, the J gene TRBJ1-6, with TRBD1 matching over 7 bases. The CDR3 totals 16 residues. With 2 bases clipped from V and 6 bases from J, the junction kept 7 bases outside the gene matches. Germline CDR1 MGHRA, CDR2 YSYEKL. CDR3 bases: TGCGCCAGCAGCCAATTTTTGGGACAGCTTAATTCACCCCTCCACTTT. This encodes CASSQFLGQLNSPLHF.

This clone showed up just a few times. The chain is built from TRBV5-8 and TRBJ1-5; D is uncertain. Germline V lookup: CDR1 SGHTS, CDR2 YDEGEE. V lost 4 bases and J 4 bases, leaving 9 bases between the germline ends. The CDR3 loop spans 13 amino acids. The CDR3 DNA follows: TGTGCCAGCAGCCGGAGAAGAAATCAGCCCCAGCATTTT. Amino acids: CASSRRRNQPQHF.

The rearrangement uses TRBV6-2 or TRBV6-3 and TRBJ1-1; D remains ambiguous. The V and J ends lost 6 bases and 8 bases respectively, with 19 bases between them. From germline, CDR1 is MNHEY and CDR2 SVGEGT. This CDR3 is 14 amino acids long. The CDR3 spells CASSPPGRAAEAFF. Written as DNA, the CDR3 is TGTGCCAGCAGCCCGCCTGGGCGGGCAGCGGAAGCTTTCTTT.

The chain uses TRBV7-6 and TRBJ2-7; D is perhaps TRBD1 (6 bases). The CDR3 runs 10 residues. Trimming shortened V by 5 bases and J by 11 bases, and 10 bases separated the two germline ends. Germline values: CDR1 SGHVS, CDR2 FNYEAQ. CDR3 coding DNA: TGTGCCAGCAGCACACAGGGTAAGTACTTC. Amino acid sequence: CASSTQGKYF. The full variable domain, rest sourced from reference TRBV7-6 and TRBJ2-7, is GAGVSQSPRYKVTKRGQDVALRCDPISGHVSLYWYRQALGQGPEFLTYFNYEAQQDKSGLPNDRFSAERPEGSISTLTIQRTEQRDSAMYRCASSTQGKYFGPGTRLTVT.

The V and J genes are TRBV7-9 and TRBJ1-1; TRBD1 matches 9 bases. The CDR3 is 15 residues long. Losses at the gene ends were 5 bases for V and 1 base for J; bases not matched to a gene: 5. Germline-derived CDR1 and CDR2 are SEHNR and FQNEAQ (reference sequence). As DNA, the CDR3 is TGTGCCAGCAGCCGGACAGGGGTTAGGAACACTGAAGCTTTCTTT. It yields the protein CASSRTGVRNTEAFF.